This TCR beta chain was sequenced in a study of T cells in Graves' hyperthyroidism and ophthalmopathy. Amplification of TCR beta CDR3 regions used RNA as the template. The HTBI set primed first-round TCR CDR3 RT-PCR. Using its own MiXCR run on the multiplex PCR reads, TCRdb lists one record per CDR3 protein. The table includes 390,000 or so distinct CDR3 sequences, under 15% detected once. Clinical symptoms, serum thyroxine and TRAb, thyroid ultrasound and orbital computed tomography were used for the diagnoses. This sample holds PBMCs from approximately 9 ml fresh peripheral blood. Study-level results: Using 13 V-J features, a model discriminated ophthalmopathy from stable hyperthyroidism.

This clonotype was picked up many times. Its antigen is undetermined. The V end was cut by 8 bases, the J end by 7 bases, with 6 bases between. CDR3 length: 10 amino acids. The gene calls are TRBV12-3 or TRBV12-4 and TRBJ1-5; D uncertain. The sequence came from a man between 18 and 29 years old with Graves' ophthalmopathy. The sequencing sample was made of blood. CDR3 sequence: CASGRQPQHF. The CDR3 nucleotides read TGTGCCAGCGGTCGACAGCCCCAGCATTTT.